The 12 T cell receptor beta chains presented below share a single source sample, sequenced in a study of blood T cell repertoires in COVID-19. The repertoire was sequenced with immunoSEQ multiplex PCR; TCRdb's copy has only in-frame clones and lacks some. The repertoire includes approximately 240,000 clones, around nine tenths of them detected once, and about 0.79% sits in the top ten. Sequencing was done on a sample of peripheral blood. The receptors shown here come from a man younger than 40 with COVID-19, enrolled during active disease.

V usage is TRBV11-2 and J usage is TRBJ1-2; D gene unclear. Trimming took off 3 bases at V and 0 bases at J, with 5 bases between the two ends. The CDR3 loop spans 13 amino acids. Germline-derived CDR1 and CDR2 are SGHAT and FQNNGV. DNA of the CDR3: TGTGCCAGCAGCTTCGGGACTAACTATGGCTACACCTTC. It specifies CASSFGTNYGYTF.

The chain couples TRBV4-1 to TRBJ1-2; 10 bases fit TRBD1. The V segment lost 2 bases and the J segment 7 bases; nucleotides outside the gene matches: 13. Germline lookup yields CDR1 MGHRA and CDR2 YSYEKL. This CDR3 is 17 amino acids long. The CDR3 region is CASSQLGRDRGLAGYTF. DNA of the CDR3: TGCGCCAGCAGCCAACTGGGGAGGGACAGGGGCTTGGCTGGCTACACCTTC.

The V call is TRBV10-1, the J call TRBJ2-5; 7 bases align to TRBD1. CDR1 and CDR2 from the germline V gene are WNHNN and SYGVQD (reference sequence). The CDR3 spans 17 residues. Trimming cost V 3 bases and J 2 bases; bases outside gene matches: 12. Here the CDR3 reads CASSDSRDSSRQETQYF. In DNA form, the CDR3 reads TGCGCCAGCAGTGACTCCCGGGACAGCTCTAGGCAAGAGACCCAGTACTTC.

The genes are TRBV6-6 and TRBJ2-2; 7 bases are shared with TRBD1. Trimming removed 8 bases from V and 3 bases from J; junction bases left unmatched: 3. The germline V gene encodes CDR1 MNHNY and CDR2 SVGAGI (reference sequence). The CDR3 length is 13 residues. The CDR3: CASVGGDTGELFF. Written as DNA, the CDR3 is TGTGCCAGCGTAGGGGGCGACACCGGGGAGCTGTTTTTT.

The chain combines TRBV5-4 with TRBJ2-1; unclear D gene. CDR1 SGHNT and CDR2 YYREEE come from the germline V gene (reference sequence). This CDR3 region has 14 residues. The germline V and J ends were trimmed by 1 base and 1 base, with 6 bases remaining between them. The CDR3 loop is CASSLSSSYNEQFF. The CDR3 DNA reads TGTGCCAGCAGCTTGTCCAGTTCCTACAATGAGCAGTTCTTC. The complete variable domain, with remaining parts taken from reference TRBV5-4 and TRBJ2-1, reads ETGVTQSPTHLIKTRGQQVTLRCSSQSGHNTVSWYQQALGQGPQFIFQYYREEENGRGNFPPRFSGLQFPNYSSELNVNALELDDSALYLCASSLSSSYNEQFFGPGTRLTVL.

The chain joins TRBV30 to TRBJ1-1; D perhaps matches TRBD1 (6 bases). The CDR3 totals 15 residues. Trimming took off 5 bases at V and 1 base at J, with 17 bases between the two ends. Per germline, CDR1 GTSNPN and CDR2 SVGIG (reference sequence). The CDR3 spells CAWGLSRGTNTEAFF. The CDR3 DNA is TGTGCCTGGGGCCTCTCTAGGGGGACGAACACTGAAGCTTTCTTT.

This chain links TRBV7-9 with TRBJ1-5; unclear D gene. Germline V gene sequence: CDR1 SEHNR, CDR2 FQNEAQ (reference sequence). Trimming shortened V by 4 bases and J by 4 bases, and 11 bases separated the two germline ends. The CDR3 is 14 amino acids. The chain's CDR3 is CASSYGRENQPQHF. Written as DNA, the CDR3 is TGTGCCAGCAGCTACGGACGGGAGAATCAGCCCCAGCATTTT.

The CDR3 loop is CASSYGGQYETQYF. CDR3 bases: TGTGCCAGCAGTTACGGGGGACAGTACGAGACCCAGTACTTC. The genes are TRBV6-5 and TRBJ2-5; TRBD1 aligns across 7 bases. Unmatched junction bases numbered 5, after V lost 2 bases and J lost 5 bases. The CDR3 is made up of 14 amino acids. Per germline, CDR1 MNHEY and CDR2 SVGAGI.

The rearrangement joins TRBV2 to TRBJ1-2; D unresolved. CDR1 is SNHLY and CDR2 is FYNNEI in the germline V gene. The V end lost 2 bases, the J end lost 8 bases, and 9 bases lay between the germline ends. CDR3 length: 12 amino acids. The CDR3 DNA reads TGTGCCAGCAGTGAATCCACAGAGGGCTACACCTTC. Residues: CASSESTEGYTF.

The chain recombines TRBV5-1 with TRBJ2-5, with D possibly TRBD2 on 5 matching bases. Per germline, CDR1 SGHRS and CDR2 YFSETQ. The CDR3 length is 19 residues. V lost 1 base, J lost 2 bases, and 24 bases lay in between. CDR3 nucleotide sequence: TGCGCCAGCAGCTTGATGGTGGGAGCGCCGGTAGCCGGTCAAGAGACCCAGTACTTC. Amino acids: CASSLMVGAPVAGQETQYF.

This chain uses TRBV5-1 with TRBJ1-5, with TRBD1 matching over 11 bases. The germline gives CDR1 SGHRS, CDR2 YFSETQ. CDR3 length: 14 residues. Unmatched junction bases numbered 1, after V lost 3 bases and J lost 5 bases. CDR3 sequence (DNA): TGCGCCAGCAGCTCGGGACAGGGGGATCAGCCCCAGCATTTT. This translates into CASSSGQGDQPQHF.

The chain has TRBV3-1 (or the pseudogene TRBV3-2) and TRBJ1-1; no firm D call. CDR1 LGHDT and CDR2 YNNKEL come from the germline V gene (reference sequence). CDR3 length: 15 amino acids. Trimming stripped 1 base from V and 2 bases from J, with 11 bases between. This chain's CDR3 is CASSQGSGSNTEAFF. CDR3 nucleotide sequence: TGTGCCAGCAGCCAAGGATCCGGGAGCAACACTGAAGCTTTCTTT.